A single sample gave rise to the 14 T cell receptor beta chains below, sequenced in a study of PD-1 blockade in classical Hodgkin lymphoma. Here immunoSEQ multiplex PCR was the method, and the copy in TCRdb shows in-frame clones only, minus some. The repertoire holds approximately 13,000 clones, with around three quarters as singletons. Every patient relapsed after autologous stem cell transplantation, and brentuximab vedotin exposure varied. Sequencing was performed on peripheral blood mononuclear cells (PBMCs), taken at baseline. The receptors stem from a human donor with classical Hodgkin lymphoma.

CDR3 in DNA: TGTGCCAGTAGTCAGGGAACTCAGGGAAATCAGCCCCAGCATTTT. Protein: CASSQGTQGNQPQHF. The genes are TRBV19 and TRBJ1-5; tentatively, D is TRBD1 (5 bases). Per the germline V gene, CDR1 is LNHDA and CDR2 is SQIVND (reference sequence). V lost 5 bases and J 4 bases, leaving 15 bases between the germline ends. This CDR3 is 15 amino acids long.

Only a few counts were recorded for this clone. The chain links TRBV6-4 to TRBJ2-1; 9 bases align to TRBD1. The CDR3 loop spans 16 amino acids. Trimming took 0 bases from V and 3 from J; bases not matched to a gene: 3. Germline CDR1 MRHNA, CDR2 SNTAGT. The CDR3 reads CASSDSYRGHYNEQFF. In DNA, the CDR3 is TGTGCCAGCAGTGACTCCTACAGGGGGCACTACAATGAGCAGTTCTTC.

The V call is TRBV5-4, the J call TRBJ1-2; 8 nucleotides align to TRBD1. Per the germline V gene, CDR1 is SGHNT and CDR2 is YYREEE (reference sequence). CDR3 length equals 13 residues. The trim removed 4 bases at V and 8 bases at J, leaving 7 bases unmatched. The CDR3 coding sequence is TGTGCCAGCAGCAAGAGACAGGGGCAAGGCTACACCTTC. It translates to CASSKRQGQGYTF. Complete variable domain (other parts from reference TRBV5-4 and TRBJ1-2): ETGVTQSPTHLIKTRGQQVTLRCSSQSGHNTVSWYQQALGQGPQFIFQYYREEENGRGNFPPRFSGLQFPNYSSELNVNALELDDSALYLCASSKRQGQGYTFGSGTRLTVV.

This rearrangement joins TRBV28 to TRBJ1-2, with D perhaps TRBD1 (5 bases). Trimming stripped 6 bases from V and 8 bases from J, with 10 bases between. The CDR3 has 11 amino acids. The germline gives CDR1 MDHEN, CDR2 SYDVKM. In nucleotides, the CDR3 is TGTGCCAGCAGACGACAGAACGGCTACACCTTC. Translation gives CASRRQNGYTF.

This clone came up once. The V call is TRBV4-3, the J call TRBJ2-1; 8 positions agree with TRBD2. Germline V lookup: CDR1 LGHNA, CDR2 YSLEER. Unmatched junction bases numbered 13, after V lost 4 bases and J lost 8 bases. The CDR3 contains 16 residues. The CDR3 nucleotides are TGCGCCAGCAGCCGCCCCGCGGGAGGACCACTCGATGAGCAGTTCTTC. It encodes CASSRPAGGPLDEQFF.

The chain uses TRBV15 and TRBJ1-2, with D perhaps TRBD1 (6 bases). Germline CDR1 LNHNV, CDR2 YYDKDF (reference sequence). The length of the CDR3 is 16 residues. The V and J ends lost 0 bases and 5 bases respectively, with 16 bases between them. The CDR3 region has the DNA TGTGCCACCAGCAGAGAGAGGGGGGGCAAGGGGTATGGCTACACCTTC. Its protein product is CATSRERGGKGYGYTF.

V usage is TRBV6-1 and J usage is TRBJ1-5, with 7 bases aligning to TRBD1. The V and J ends lost 4 bases and 5 bases, in that order; junction bases with no gene match: 5. The CDR3 contains 14 residues. Germline V lookup: CDR1 MNHNS, CDR2 SASEGT. In DNA, the CDR3 is TGTGCCAGCAGTGCCCGACAGGGTTATCAGCCCCAGCATTTT. This gives the protein CASSARQGYQPQHF.

The chain employs TRBV2 and TRBJ1-2; D is undetermined. The V and J ends lost 7 bases and 4 bases respectively, with 10 bases between them. CDR3 size: 12 residues. Germline V gene lookup returns CDR1 SNHLY and CDR2 FYNNEI. CDR3 DNA sequence: TGTGCCAGCAATCCGGGGAGCTATGGCTACACCTTC. Protein sequence: CASNPGSYGYTF.

CDR3 region: CASSSWSPYEQYF. The CDR3 coding sequence is TGTGCCAGCAGCTCTTGGTCACCGTACGAGCAGTACTTC. The chain combines TRBV7-9 with TRBJ2-7; D gene uncertain. Per germline, CDR1 SEHNR and CDR2 FQNEAQ (reference sequence). The CDR3 extends over 13 amino acids. With 4 bases removed from V and 4 bases from J, the gap between germline ends came to 11 bases.

This clone was found once. This chain links TRBV11-2 with TRBJ2-3, with D possibly TRBD2 on 6 matching bases. V was cut by 5 bases and J by 5 bases, with 17 bases left in between. Germline V gene lookup returns CDR1 SGHAT and CDR2 FQNNGV. CDR3 length: 15 residues. The CDR3 spells CASSLFSGYVDTQYF. CDR3 DNA: TGTGCCAGCAGCCTATTTAGCGGTTACGTAGATACGCAGTATTTT. The full variable domain, completed using reference TRBV11-2 and TRBJ2-3, is EAGVAQSPRYKIIEKRQSVAFWCNPISGHATLYWYQQILGQGPKLLIQFQNNGVVDDSQLPKDRFSAERLKGVDSTLKIQPAKLEDSAVYLCASSLFSGYVDTQYFGPGTRLTVL.

The chain is built from TRBV7-6 and TRBJ2-7; possibly TRBD1 for D (5 bases). Germline loops: CDR1 SGHVS, CDR2 FNYEAQ. The CDR3 covers 13 residues. V lost 5 bases to trimming and J lost 2 bases, with 10 bases between them. CDR3: CASSPTEAYEQYF. The CDR3, as DNA: TGTGCCAGCAGCCCGACAGAAGCCTACGAGCAGTACTTC.

The chain couples TRBV2 to TRBJ2-3; 7 nucleotides align to TRBD2. The length of the CDR3 is 16 residues. Trimming removed 2 bases from V and 2 bases from J; junction bases left unmatched: 7. Germline values: CDR1 SNHLY, CDR2 FYNNEI. CDR3 amino acids: CASSETLAFHTDTQYF. For the CDR3, the DNA is TGTGCCAGCAGTGAAACACTAGCGTTTCACACAGATACGCAGTATTTT.

This chain links TRBV7-8 with TRBJ1-3; a possible D gene is TRBD1 (6 bases). Between the trimmed V and J ends, which lost 1 base and 0 bases, there was a span of 10 bases. The germline V gene encodes CDR1 SGHVS and CDR2 FQNEAQ. The CDR3 length is 16 residues. The CDR3 nucleotides are TGTGCCAGCAGCTTAGAGGGACATAGCTCTGGAAACACCATATATTTT. It codes for CASSLEGHSSGNTIYF.

This clone has just one count. The chain links TRBV5-7 to TRBJ1-2; no definite D call. TRBV5-7 falls under the ORF class, with uncertain function. The ends were cut back, 2 bases at V and 0 bases at J, with 23 bases in the middle. CDR3 size: 19 residues. The CDR3: CASSFRLLDPQVTNYGYTF. The DNA of the CDR3 is TGTGCCAGCAGCTTCCGTCTTCTGGATCCTCAGGTTACTAACTATGGCTACACCTTC.